This TCR beta chain was recorded in a study of CD8+ T cells in alopecia areata. Study at large: Patients remained on tofacitinib for 6 to 18 months and then went 6 months without it.

Comment on this clone: Its antigen is not known.

Study conclusions and caveats: TCR sharing across patients was less clear than in mice, possibly HLA-related.

The CDR3 contains 14 residues. V lost 1 base and J 5 bases, leaving 14 bases between the germline ends. Germline-derived CDR1 and CDR2 are GTSNPN and SVGIG (reference sequence). RNA, once extracted, was reverse transcribed into cDNA for use as the sequencing template. Method: immunoSEQ multiplex PCR; TCRdb's copy keeps in-frame clones and lacks some. The table records 200,000 or so clones, around three fifths of them present only once. Material: CD4+ T cells sorted from blood, obtained at week 0. The rearrangement uses TRBV30 and TRBJ2-5; perhaps D is TRBD1 or TRBD2 (5 bases each). This receptor was obtained from a human donor with alopecia areata. The CDR3 reads CAWSAQGWGETQYF. The CDR3 region has the DNA TGTGCCTGGAGTGCTCAAGGATGGGGGGAGACCCAGTACTTC. Complete variable domain (other parts from reference TRBV30 and TRBJ2-5): SQTIHQWPATLVQPVGSPLSLECTVEGTSNPNLYWYRQAAGRGLQLLFYSVGIGQISSEVPQNLSASRPQDRQFILSSKKLLLSDSGFYLCAWSAQGWGETQYFGPGTRLLVL.